A single sample gave rise to the 6 T cell receptor beta chains below, sequenced in a study of CD8+CD57+ T cells in acquired aplastic anemia. Using genomic DNA as the template, TCR beta VDJ and CDR3 profiling was carried out. One entry per CDR3 protein, called by TCRdb with MiXCR from the reads. The table shows 150,000 to 200,000 distinct CDR3 sequences, with roughly 50% occurring only once. The patients chosen for sequencing had shown expansion of CD8+CD57+ cells (detected by flow cytometry). Material for sequencing was sorted CD4+, CD8+, or CD8+CD57+ T cells (not recorded which) from PBMCs. The receptors stem from a human donor with aplastic anemia.

The table lists this clonotype with a count of one. V and J are TRBV7-6 and TRBJ2-2; D remains unclear. V was shortened by 3 bases and J by 7 bases, with 9 bases between the two germline ends. This CDR3 has 13 residues. Germline lookup yields CDR1 SGHVS and CDR2 FNYEAQ. DNA for the CDR3: TGTGCCAGCAGCTTGGTGGTGGACGGGGAGCTGTTTTTT. Translating it yields CASSLVVDGELFF.

V and J are TRBV2 and TRBJ1-2; D is ambiguous. V was cut by 5 bases and J by 2 bases, with 9 bases left in between. Germline assignment: CDR1 SNHLY and CDR2 FYNNEI. The CDR3 totals 13 residues. CDR3 sequence reads: CASSTNPNYGYTF. The CDR3 DNA is TGTGCCAGCAGTACGAATCCGAACTATGGCTACACCTTC.

This chain connects TRBV29-1 to TRBJ2-1, with 8 bases fitting TRBD1. V lost 7 bases to trimming and J lost 5 bases; unmatched junction nucleotides: 16. The CDR3 is 16 residues long. Germline CDR1 reads SQVTM; CDR2 reads ANQGSEA. CDR3 in amino acids: CSAGQGWVAEDNEQFF. The CDR3 DNA follows: TGCAGCGCTGGACAGGGATGGGTCGCTGAGGACAATGAGCAGTTCTTC.

This clonotype has a count of ten or more. The rearrangement joins TRBV2 to TRBJ2-3; 15 positions agree with TRBD2. The trim removed 6 bases at V and 6 bases at J, leaving 4 bases unmatched. Germline-derived CDR1 and CDR2 are SNHLY and FYNNEI. This CDR3 has 15 amino acids. The CDR3 DNA follows: TGTGCCAGCAGCGGACTAGCGGGGGGGTGGGATACGCAGTATTTT. It is translated as CASSGLAGGWDTQYF.

This clonotype was counted a single time. The gene calls are TRBV28 and TRBJ1-5; possible D gene TRBD1, 6 bases. The germline V gene has CDR1 MDHEN and CDR2 SYDVKM. V was clipped by 7 bases and J by 11 bases, with 24 bases between them. The CDR3 runs 15 residues. CDR3 loop: CASTKRGGARSAQHF. CDR3 in DNA: TGTGCCAGCACCAAGCGAGGGGGGGCCCGCTCGGCCCAGCATTTT.

The chain recombines TRBV11-1 with TRBJ1-6; TRBD1 matches at 8 bases. The CDR3 contains 16 residues. The J segment lost 10 bases and the V segment lost 4 bases, leaving 12 bases of the junction unmatched. Germline V CDR1 and CDR2: SGHAT, FQDESV (reference sequence). The CDR3: CASSYLQTGDGSPLHF. Written as DNA, the CDR3 is TGTGCCAGCAGCTACCTTCAGACAGGGGACGGGTCACCCCTCCACTTT.